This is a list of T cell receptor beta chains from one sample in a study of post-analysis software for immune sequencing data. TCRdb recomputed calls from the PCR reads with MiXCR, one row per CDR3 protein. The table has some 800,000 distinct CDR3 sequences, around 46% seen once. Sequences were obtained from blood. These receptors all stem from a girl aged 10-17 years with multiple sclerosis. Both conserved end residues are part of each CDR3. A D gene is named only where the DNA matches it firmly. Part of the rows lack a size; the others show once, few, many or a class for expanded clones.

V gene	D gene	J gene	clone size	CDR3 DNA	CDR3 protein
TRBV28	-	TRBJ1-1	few	TGTGCCAGCAGGAGGGGAGCCGCGGTCACTGAAGCTTTCTTT	CASRRGAAVTEAFF
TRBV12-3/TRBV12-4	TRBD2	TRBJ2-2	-	TGTGCCAGCAGCCCCGTGCTAGCGGGAGGTCCCGGGGAGCTGTTTTTT	CASSPVLAGGPGELFF
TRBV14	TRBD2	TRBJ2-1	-	TGTGCCAGCAGGGGGACTAGCGGGAGCAATGAGCAGTTCTTC	CASRGTSGSNEQFF
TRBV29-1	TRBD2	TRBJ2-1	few	TGCAGCACCCTAGCGGGAGGGAAAGACAATGAGCAGTTCTTC	CSTLAGGKDNEQFF
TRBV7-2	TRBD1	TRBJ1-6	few	TGTGCCAGCAGCCCCCCCGGGACAGCGGATTCACCCCTCCACTTT	CASSPPGTADSPLHF
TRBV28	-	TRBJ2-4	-	TGTGCCAGCAGTTTATATACAGGGGCCAAAAACATTCAGTACTTC	CASSLYTGAKNIQYF
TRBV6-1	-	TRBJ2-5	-	TGTGCCGGCAACCCCGCGGGGGAGACCCAGTACTTC	CAGNPAGETQYF
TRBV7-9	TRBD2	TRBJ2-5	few	TGTGCCAGCAGCCCTTCCCGGGACTACCGTGACGGGGAGCAGTACTTC	CASSPSRDYRDGEQYF
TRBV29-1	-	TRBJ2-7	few	TGCAGCGACCAACTCTCCTACGAGCAGTACTTC	CSDQLSYEQYF
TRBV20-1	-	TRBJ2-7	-	TGCAGTGCTAGAGATTACATATCCTACGAGCAGTACTTC	CSARDYISYEQYF
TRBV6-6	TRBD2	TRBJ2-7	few	TGTGCCAGCACCACGGGGACTAGCGGTTCCTACGAGCAGTACTTC	CASTTGTSGSYEQYF
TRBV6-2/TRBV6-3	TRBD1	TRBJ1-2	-	TGTGCCAGCAGGCCTATCCGACAGGGGGGACACTATGGCTACACCTTC	CASRPIRQGGHYGYTF
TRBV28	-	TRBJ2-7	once	TGTGCCAGCAGTTGGTCCGGGGAAACCTACGAGCAGTACTTC	CASSWSGETYEQYF
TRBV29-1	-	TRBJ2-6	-	TGCAGTGTTTCAGGGTTGGCTGGGGCCAACGTCCTGACTTTC	CSVSGLAGANVLTF
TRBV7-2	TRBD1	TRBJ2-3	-	TGTGCCAGCAGCTTCCTCAGACAGGGTGGGGGTACGCAGTATTTT	CASSFLRQGGGTQYF
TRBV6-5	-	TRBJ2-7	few	TGTGCCAGCAGTTCGTTGGGCGACGCCTACGAGCAGTACTTC	CASSSLGDAYEQYF
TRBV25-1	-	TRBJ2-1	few	TGTGCCAGCAGTGAATCTCGGCGGGAGCAGTTCTTC	CASSESRREQFF
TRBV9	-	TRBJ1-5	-	TGTGCCAGCAGCGTAGGGGCTGAAAGCAATCAGCCCCAGCATTTT	CASSVGAESNQPQHF
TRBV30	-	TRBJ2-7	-	TGTGCCTGGGGAACACCAACCGGGGAGCAGTACTTC	CAWGTPTGEQYF
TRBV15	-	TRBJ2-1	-	TGTGCCACCAGCAGAGTAGGAGAGGTCCCCTACAATGAGCAGGTCTTC	CATSRVGEVPYNEQVF
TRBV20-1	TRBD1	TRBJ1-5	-	TGCAGTGCTAGAGATTCCCCGGACAGGGGGCCTTATAGCAATCAGCCCCAGCATTTT	CSARDSPDRGPYSNQPQHF
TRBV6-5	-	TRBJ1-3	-	TGTGCCAGCAGTTACCCCGAGGCAGGCCCTTCTGGAAACACCATATATTTT	CASSYPEAGPSGNTIYF
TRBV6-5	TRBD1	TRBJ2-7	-	TGTGCCAGCAGCCAGGACAGGGGGGACTCCTACGAGCAGTACTTC	CASSQDRGDSYEQYF
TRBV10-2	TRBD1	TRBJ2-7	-	TGCGCCAGCAGTAATCCGACAGGGCCCTTGGGCGAGCAGTACTTC	CASSNPTGPLGEQYF
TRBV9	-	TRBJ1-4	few	TGTGCCAGCAGCGTAGCATGGGCGCGAGTCGAAAAACTGTTTTTT	CASSVAWARVEKLFF
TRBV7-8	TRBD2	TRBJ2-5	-	TGTGCCAGCACCCCCCTAGGAGCGGGAGGTAGAGAGACCCAGTACTTC	CASTPLGAGGRETQYF
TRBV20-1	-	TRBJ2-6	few	TGCAGTGCTAAGGTTGTGGATGGGGCCAACGTCCTGACTTTC	CSAKVVDGANVLTF
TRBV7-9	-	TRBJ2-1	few	TGTGCCAGCAGCTTACGCCGGAGGGGGTCCTACAATGAGCAGTTCTTC	CASSLRRRGSYNEQFF
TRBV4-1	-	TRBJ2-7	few	TGCGCCAGCACTTCCGCTCCGGGTGTCGACGAGCAGTACTTC	CASTSAPGVDEQYF
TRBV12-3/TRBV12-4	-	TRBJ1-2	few	TGTGCCAGCAGCAATTCGGGTAGGGGGGATGGCTACACCTTC	CASSNSGRGDGYTF
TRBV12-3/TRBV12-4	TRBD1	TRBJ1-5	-	TGTGCCAGCAGTATCGGACAGGGGGCATGGCAGCCCCAGCATTTT	CASSIGQGAWQPQHF
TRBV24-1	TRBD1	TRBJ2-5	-	TGTGCCATCAGTGATCAAAGACAGGGAGAGACCCAGTACTTC	CAISDQRQGETQYF
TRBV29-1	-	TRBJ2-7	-	TGCAGCGTTGCCCAGCTTGGCAGCTACGAGCAGTACTTC	CSVAQLGSYEQYF
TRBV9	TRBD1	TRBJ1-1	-	TGTGCCAGCAGCCCCCGACAGGGGTCGAACACTGAAGCTTTCTTT	CASSPRQGSNTEAFF
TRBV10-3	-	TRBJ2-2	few	TGTGCCATCAGTGAGTCGGAGGGCTTGGCCGGGGAGCTGTTTTTT	CAISESEGLAGELFF
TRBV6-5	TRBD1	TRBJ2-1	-	TGTGCCAGCAGCCCACGAGGACAGGGGAAGTTCTTC	CASSPRGQGKFF
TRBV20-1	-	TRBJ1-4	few	TGCAGTGCTAACCCGCGACTCGGCCTAGGTGAAAAACTGTTTTTT	CSANPRLGLGEKLFF